A single sample is the source of the 18 T cell receptor beta chains below, sequenced in a study of blood T cell repertoires in COVID-19. The method was immunoSEQ multiplex PCR; TCRdb's version includes in-frame clones alone and lacks a portion of them. The sample has over 200,000 clones; around nine tenths are singletons. The sequenced material came from peripheral blood. These receptor sequences come from a woman aged 18-30 years who had recovered from COVID-19.

V gene TRBV7-8 combines with J gene TRBJ1-2; 7 bases align to TRBD1. Germline CDR1 reads SGHVS; CDR2 reads FQNEAQ. The CDR3 has 12 residues. V gave up 3 bases and J gave up 6 bases; unmatched junction bases: 1. The chain's CDR3 is CASSFDRDGYTF. The CDR3, as DNA: TGTGCCAGCAGCTTTGACAGGGATGGCTACACCTTC.

The rearrangement uses TRBV19 and TRBJ1-2, with 7 bases matching TRBD1. In germline, CDR1 is LNHDA, CDR2 SQIVND (reference sequence). CDR3 length: 15 residues. With V trimmed by 3 bases and J by 2 bases, 6 bases remained unmatched. The CDR3 bases are TGTGCCAGTAGTATGGTTACAGGGGTGAACTATGGCTACACCTTC. This sequence encodes CASSMVTGVNYGYTF.

The gene calls are TRBV6-2 or TRBV6-3 and TRBJ1-2, with a tentative D call TRBD1 (6 bases). V was clipped by 4 bases and J by 3 bases, with 9 bases between them. Germline V gene lookup returns CDR1 MNHEY and CDR2 SVGEGT. CDR3 size: 13 residues. The CDR3 loop is CASSSAGDYGYTF. CDR3 in DNA: TGTGCCAGCAGTTCGGCAGGGGACTATGGCTACACCTTC.

The rearrangement uses TRBV27 and TRBJ1-3, with TRBD1 identical over 7 bases. Germline-derived CDR1 and CDR2 are MNHEY and SMNVEV (reference sequence). After removal of 2 bases from V and 4 bases from J, the junction contained 5 bases not matched to a gene. The CDR3 is 15 residues long. CDR3 nucleotide sequence: TGTGCCAGCAGTTTAAGGGGGCGGGTCGGAAACACCATATATTTT. Translation: CASSLRGRVGNTIYF.

The V gene is TRBV29-1, the J gene TRBJ1-3; possible D gene TRBD1, 6 bases. CDR3 length: 13 amino acids. V lost 6 bases and J 0 bases, leaving 9 bases between the germline ends. The germline CDR1 and CDR2 sequences are SQVTM and ANQGSEA. The DNA for the CDR3 is TGCAGCGTCGCAGGGGTCTCTGGAAACACCATATATTTT. It is translated as CSVAGVSGNTIYF. The complete variable domain, with remaining parts taken from reference TRBV29-1 and TRBJ1-3, reads SAVISQKPSRDICQRGTSLTIQCQVDSQVTMMFWYRQQPGQSLTLIATANQGSEATYESGFVIDKFPISRPNLTFSTLTVSNMSPEDSSIYLCSVAGVSGNTIYFGEGSWLTVV.

For this clone: The DNA is left out, because the CDR3 cannot be placed on it with certainty; the CDR3 is given as TCRdb lists it. The chain recombines TRBV29-1 with TRBJ1-2; the table's D gene call, TRBD1, was not cross checked with the DNA. Per germline, CDR1 SQVTM and CDR2 ANQGSEA. The CDR3 is 15 residues long, ends included. CDR3 in amino acids: CSAWQVGQGTMVVTF.

The chain uses TRBV7-9 and TRBJ1-4; TRBD1 matches at 7 bases. With 4 bases clipped from V and 0 bases from J, the junction kept 8 bases outside the gene matches. The CDR3 contains 17 residues. Germline CDR1 is SEHNR and CDR2 is FQNEAQ (reference sequence). The CDR3 region has the DNA TGTGCCAGCAGCTCCGGGACAGACCAAACAACTAATGAAAAACTGTTTTTT. It specifies CASSSGTDQTTNEKLFF.

The chain joins TRBV6-5 to TRBJ2-3; 8 bases match TRBD1. After removal of 6 bases from V and 3 bases from J, the junction contained 8 bases not matched to a gene. The CDR3 spans 15 residues. From germline, CDR1 is MNHEY and CDR2 SVGAGI. CDR3 residues: CASSRTGGWTDTQYF. In DNA form, the CDR3 reads TGTGCCAGCAGCAGAACAGGGGGTTGGACAGATACGCAGTATTTT.

The CDR3 loop is CASSPGLVYEQYF. Written as DNA, the CDR3 is TGTGCCAGTAGTCCCGGACTAGTCTACGAGCAGTACTTC. The chain is built from TRBV19 and TRBJ2-7, with TRBD2 matching over 7 bases. CDR3 length: 13 residues. Trimming removed 5 bases from V and 3 bases from J; junction bases left unmatched: 4. Germline assignment: CDR1 LNHDA and CDR2 SQIVND (reference sequence).

In this sample, this clone turned up once. V usage is TRBV29-1 and J usage is TRBJ1-1; no clear D gene. V was pared by 4 bases and J by 3 bases, with 12 bases between. The CDR3 totals 13 residues. Germline V gene lookup returns CDR1 SQVTM and CDR2 ANQGSEA. DNA of the CDR3: TGCAGCGTTGTTCGGCAGGTTCACACTGAAGCTTTCTTT. Its protein is CSVVRQVHTEAFF.

CDR3 DNA: TGTGCCAGCAGGGATGCAGGGGATTCACCCCTCCACTTT. Translation gives CASRDAGDSPLHF. V usage is TRBV7-9 and J usage is TRBJ1-6; D perhaps matches TRBD1 (6 bases). The length of the CDR3 is 13 residues. V was shortened by 6 bases and J by 8 bases, with 11 bases between the two germline ends. CDR1 is SEHNR and CDR2 is FQNEAQ in the germline V gene (reference sequence).

V usage is TRBV13 and J usage is TRBJ2-2; 7 bases are a match to TRBD1. Trimming took 5 bases from V and 5 from J; bases not matched to a gene: 5. Germline V lookup: CDR1 PRHDT, CDR2 FYEKMQ (reference sequence). CDR3 length: 14 residues. CDR3 in DNA: TGTGCCAGCAGCCTATCGACAGGGACCGGGGAGCTGTTTTTT. It yields the protein CASSLSTGTGELFF.

This sequence joins TRBV25-1 and TRBJ1-2; 7 bases are a match to TRBD1. V shed 8 bases, J shed 0 bases, and the junction held 9 bases outside the gene matches. Germline V gene sequence: CDR1 MGHDK, CDR2 SYGVNS. This CDR3 spans 15 amino acids. The CDR3 region has the DNA TGTGCCAGCGGCGGGACAGAACCTTCTAACTATGGCTACACCTTC. Amino acid sequence: CASGGTEPSNYGYTF.

V usage is TRBV6-4 and J usage is TRBJ2-2; possibly TRBD1 for D (6 bases). This CDR3 comprises 14 residues. The V gene lost 6 bases and the J gene lost 2 bases, with 10 bases spanning the gap. The germline V gene has CDR1 MRHNA and CDR2 SNTAGT. The CDR3 reads CASSSGQNTGELFF. In DNA, the CDR3 is TGTGCCAGCAGCTCGGGACAAAACACCGGGGAGCTGTTTTTT.

The CDR3 bases are TGCGCCAGCAGCTTTCAAATGACAGGGAGGAACACTGAAGCTTTCTTT. This gives the protein CASSFQMTGRNTEAFF. This chain connects TRBV5-1 to TRBJ1-1, with 7 bases lining up with TRBD1. The V gene end was trimmed by 2 bases and the J gene end by 1 base; junction bases not matched to a gene: 8. The CDR3 extends over 16 amino acids. CDR1 SGHRS and CDR2 YFSETQ come from the germline V gene.

As to this clone: The sample contains more than one DNA sequence encoding this CDR3. The chain couples TRBV9 to TRBJ2-1; 7 bases are a match to TRBD2. The V gene end was trimmed by 0 bases and the J gene end by 0 bases; junction bases not matched to a gene: 3. CDR1 is SGDLS and CDR2 is YYNGEE in the germline V gene. The CDR3 runs to 16 residues. Here the CDR3 DNA reads TGTGCCAGCAGCGTAGGGGGCGGGAGCTCCTACAATGAGCAGTTCTTC. The encoded protein is CASSVGGGSSYNEQFF.

This clone was recorded only once. The chain links TRBV15 to TRBJ1-2; 7 nucleotides align to TRBD1. Trimming at V came to 7 bases and at J to 3 bases, leaving 11 bases not matched to a gene. The CDR3 sequence is 15 residues long. CDR1 is LNHNV and CDR2 is YYDKDF in the germline V gene (reference sequence). The CDR3 nucleotides read TGTGCCACCACCCAGCGGGCAGGGGGTGACTATGGCTACACCTTC. It encodes CATTQRAGGDYGYTF.

V usage is TRBV27 and J usage is TRBJ1-1, with D unclear. The V end was cut by 4 bases, the J end by 1 base, with 19 bases between. This CDR3 is 17 amino acids long. Germline CDR1 and CDR2: MNHEY and SMNVEV (reference sequence). The CDR3 nucleotides are TGTGCCAGCAGTTCCAAACCGGTGCCGAGGGCGAACACTGAAGCTTTCTTT. This sequence encodes CASSSKPVPRANTEAFF.